The sequence of this T cell receptor beta chain was determined in a study of PD-1 blockade in classical Hodgkin lymphoma. The CDR3 covers 15 residues. CDR1 and CDR2 from the germline V gene are MNHEY and SVGAGI. V lost 1 base to trimming and J lost 4 bases; unmatched junction nucleotides: 3. TCRdb's copy holds only in-frame clones and misses some; the assay was immunoSEQ multiplex PCR. The data show about 85,000 clones, 75% to 95% seen once. Stated time point: cycle 4 day 1 (C4D1), after six to seven weeks of nivolumab. The patients all showed relapse after autologous stem cell transplantation, while their brentuximab vedotin exposure varied. This clone has just a few counts.

The clonotype originates from a human donor with classical Hodgkin lymphoma. The material was peripheral blood mononuclear cells (PBMCs), obtained before the fourth cycle of nivolumab. J is TRBJ1-4 and V is TRBV6-5; 7 nucleotides agree with TRBD1. CDR3 sequence: CASSYWTGVNEKLFF. Written as DNA, the CDR3 is TGTGCCAGCAGTTACTGGACAGGAGTTAATGAAAAACTGTTTTTT.